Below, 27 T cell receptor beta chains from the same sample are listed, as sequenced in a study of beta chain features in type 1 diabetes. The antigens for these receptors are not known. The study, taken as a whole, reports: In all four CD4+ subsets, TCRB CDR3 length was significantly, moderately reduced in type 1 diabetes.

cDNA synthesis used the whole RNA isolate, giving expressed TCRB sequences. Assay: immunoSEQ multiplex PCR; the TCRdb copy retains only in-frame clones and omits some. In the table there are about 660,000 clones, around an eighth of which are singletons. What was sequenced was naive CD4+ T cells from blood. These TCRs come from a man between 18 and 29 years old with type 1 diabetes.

The CDR3: CASTRDRRNTGELFF. The DNA for the CDR3 is TGTGCCAGCACTAGGGACAGGAGGAACACCGGGGAGCTGTTTTTT. The chain joins TRBV27 to TRBJ2-2; TRBD1 matches 8 bases. V trimming: 7 bases; J trimming: 1 base; junction bases outside the gene matches: 5. From germline, CDR1 is MNHEY and CDR2 SMNVEV (reference sequence). The CDR3 sequence is 15 residues long.

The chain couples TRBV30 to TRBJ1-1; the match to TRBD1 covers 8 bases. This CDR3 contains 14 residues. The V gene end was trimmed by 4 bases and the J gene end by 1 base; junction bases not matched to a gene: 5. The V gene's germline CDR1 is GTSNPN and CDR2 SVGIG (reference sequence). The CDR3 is CAWTHDRGNTEAFF. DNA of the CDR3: TGTGCCTGGACCCATGACAGGGGGAACACTGAAGCTTTCTTT. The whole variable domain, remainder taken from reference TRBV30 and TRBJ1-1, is SQTIHQWPATLVQPVGSPLSLECTVEGTSNPNLYWYRQAAGRGLQLLFYSVGIGQISSEVPQNLSASRPQDRQFILSSKKLLLSDSGFYLCAWTHDRGNTEAFFGQGTRLTVV.

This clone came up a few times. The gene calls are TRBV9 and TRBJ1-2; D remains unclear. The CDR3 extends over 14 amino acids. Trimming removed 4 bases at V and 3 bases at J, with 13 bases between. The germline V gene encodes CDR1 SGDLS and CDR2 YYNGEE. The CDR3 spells CASSLTGRDYGYTF. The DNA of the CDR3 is TGTGCCAGCAGCCTAACGGGCCGGGACTATGGCTACACCTTC.

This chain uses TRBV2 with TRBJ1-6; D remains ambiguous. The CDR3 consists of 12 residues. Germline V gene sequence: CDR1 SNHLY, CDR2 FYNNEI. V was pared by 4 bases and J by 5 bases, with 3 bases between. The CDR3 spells CASSVNNSPLHF. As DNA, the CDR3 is TGTGCCAGCAGTGTAAATAATTCACCCCTCCACTTT.

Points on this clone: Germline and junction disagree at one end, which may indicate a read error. The DNA of the CDR3 is TGTGCCTGGACAACCCGGGACAGTAATGGAAAACTGTTTTTT. This gives the protein CAWTTRDSNGKLFF. The chain is built from TRBV30 and TRBJ1-4, with TRBD1 identical over 7 bases. Germline lookup yields CDR1 GTSNPN and CDR2 SVGIG (reference sequence). CDR3 size: 14 residues.

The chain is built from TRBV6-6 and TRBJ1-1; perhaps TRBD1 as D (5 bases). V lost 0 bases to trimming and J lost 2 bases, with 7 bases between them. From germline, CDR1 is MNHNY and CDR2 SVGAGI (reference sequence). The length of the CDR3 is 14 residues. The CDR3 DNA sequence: TGTGCCAGCAGTTACTCCGACAGTAACACTGAAGCTTTCTTT. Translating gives CASSYSDSNTEAFF.

The CDR3 here is CAWKPSDGFGTQYF. The CDR3 coding sequence is TGTGCCTGGAAACCCAGCGACGGTTTCGGGACCCAGTACTTC. V usage is TRBV30 and J usage is TRBJ2-5; D gene ambiguous. Trimming cost V 4 bases and J 7 bases, with 19 bases left between them. CDR1 GTSNPN and CDR2 SVGIG come from the germline V gene (reference sequence). The CDR3 loop spans 14 amino acids.

The CDR3 loop reads CASSPPGYGSSYEQYF. The CDR3 DNA follows: TGTGCCAGCAGCCCCCCAGGGTACGGGAGCTCCTACGAGCAGTACTTC. The rearrangement links TRBV7-8 to TRBJ2-7; D possibly corresponds to TRBD2 (6 bases). The V end lost 5 bases, the J end lost 0 bases, and 17 bases lay between the germline ends. The CDR3 sequence is 16 residues long. Germline CDR1 and CDR2: SGHVS and FQNEAQ.

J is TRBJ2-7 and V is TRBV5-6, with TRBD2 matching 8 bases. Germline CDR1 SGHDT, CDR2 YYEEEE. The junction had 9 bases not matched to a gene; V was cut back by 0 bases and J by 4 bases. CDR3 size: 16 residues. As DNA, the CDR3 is TGTGCCAGCAGCTTGGAGTCCGGGACTAGACCTTACGAGCAGTACTTC. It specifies CASSLESGTRPYEQYF.

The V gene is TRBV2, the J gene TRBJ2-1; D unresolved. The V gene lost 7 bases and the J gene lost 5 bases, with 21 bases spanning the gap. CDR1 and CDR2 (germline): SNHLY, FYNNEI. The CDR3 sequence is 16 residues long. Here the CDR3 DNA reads TGTGCCAGCACCCCCCTCGACGCTCGTTCGGACAATGAGCAGTTCTTC. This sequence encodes CASTPLDARSDNEQFF.

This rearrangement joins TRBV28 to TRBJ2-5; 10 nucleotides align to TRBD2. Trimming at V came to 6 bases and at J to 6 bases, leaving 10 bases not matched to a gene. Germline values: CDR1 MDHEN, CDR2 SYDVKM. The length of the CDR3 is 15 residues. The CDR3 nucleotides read TGTGCCAGCAGCCCGCTAGCGGGGGCTCCCAAGACCCAGTACTTC. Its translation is CASSPLAGAPKTQYF. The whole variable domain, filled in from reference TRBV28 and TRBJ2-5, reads DVKVTQSSRYLVKRTGEKVFLECVQDMDHENMFWYRQDPGLGLRLIYFSYDVKMKEKGDIPEGYSVSREKKERFSLILESASTNQTSMYLCASSPLAGAPKTQYFGPGTRLLVL.

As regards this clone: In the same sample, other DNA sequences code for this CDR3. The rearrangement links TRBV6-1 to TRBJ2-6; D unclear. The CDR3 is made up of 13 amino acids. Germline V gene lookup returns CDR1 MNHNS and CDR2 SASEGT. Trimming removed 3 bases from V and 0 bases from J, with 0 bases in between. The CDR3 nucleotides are TGTGCCAGCAGTGACTCTGGGGCCAACGTCCTGACTTTC. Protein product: CASSDSGANVLTF.

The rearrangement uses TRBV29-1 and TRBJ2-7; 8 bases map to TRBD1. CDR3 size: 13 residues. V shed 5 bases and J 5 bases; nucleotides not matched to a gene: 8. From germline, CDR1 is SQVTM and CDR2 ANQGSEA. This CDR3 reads CSVYRTGIDEQYF. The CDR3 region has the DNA TGCAGCGTTTACAGGACAGGGATCGACGAGCAGTACTTC.

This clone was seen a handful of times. Here the CDR3 reads CASSYQAYEQYF. In DNA, the CDR3 is TGTGCCAGCAGTTACCAGGCCTACGAGCAGTACTTC. The gene calls are TRBV6-6 and TRBJ2-7; no definite D call. CDR3 length: 12 amino acids. Germline V gives CDR1 MNHNY, CDR2 SVGAGI (reference sequence). The ends were cut back, 2 bases at V and 2 bases at J, with 4 bases in the middle.

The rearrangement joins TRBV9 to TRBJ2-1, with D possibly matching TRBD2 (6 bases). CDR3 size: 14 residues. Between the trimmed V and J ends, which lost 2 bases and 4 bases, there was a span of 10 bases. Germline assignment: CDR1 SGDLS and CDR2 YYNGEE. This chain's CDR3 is CASSVSGLYNEQFF. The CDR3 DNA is TGTGCCAGCAGCGTTTCTGGACTATACAATGAGCAGTTCTTC.

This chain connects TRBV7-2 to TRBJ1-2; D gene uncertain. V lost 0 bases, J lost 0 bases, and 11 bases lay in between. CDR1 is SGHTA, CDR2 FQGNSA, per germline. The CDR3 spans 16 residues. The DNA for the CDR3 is TGTGCCAGCAGCTTAGCTCTTAGCGTAGCTAACTATGGCTACACCTTC. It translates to CASSLALSVANYGYTF.

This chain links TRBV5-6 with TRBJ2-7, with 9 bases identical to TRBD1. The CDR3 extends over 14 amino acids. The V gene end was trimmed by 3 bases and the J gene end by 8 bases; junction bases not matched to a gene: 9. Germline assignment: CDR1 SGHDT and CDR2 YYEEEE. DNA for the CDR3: TGTGCCAGCAGCTACCGGGACAGGGTATTCAAGCAGTACTTC. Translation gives CASSYRDRVFKQYF.

The CDR3 bases are TGTGCCAGCAGCTTTGGCGGGTCAGAAGAGACCCAGTACTTC. Encoded protein: CASSFGGSEETQYF. The chain uses TRBV7-9 and TRBJ2-5; possibly TRBD2 for D (5 bases). The CDR3 runs 14 residues. Between the trimmed V and J ends, which lost 3 bases and 3 bases, there was a span of 11 bases. Germline V lookup: CDR1 SEHNR, CDR2 FQNEAQ (reference sequence).

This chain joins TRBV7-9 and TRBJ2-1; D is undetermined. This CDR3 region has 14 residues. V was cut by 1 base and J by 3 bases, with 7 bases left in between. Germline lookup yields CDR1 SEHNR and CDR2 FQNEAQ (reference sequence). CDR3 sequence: CASSLGQIYNEQFF. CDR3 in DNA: TGTGCCAGCAGCTTAGGGCAAATCTACAATGAGCAGTTCTTC.

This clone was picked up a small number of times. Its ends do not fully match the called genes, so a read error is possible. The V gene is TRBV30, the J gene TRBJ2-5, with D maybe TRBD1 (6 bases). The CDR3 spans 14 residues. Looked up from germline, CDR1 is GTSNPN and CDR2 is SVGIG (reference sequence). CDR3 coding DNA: TGTGCCTGGAGTAAGGACAGTATACAAGGGACCCAGTACTTC. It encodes CAWSKDSIQGTQYF.

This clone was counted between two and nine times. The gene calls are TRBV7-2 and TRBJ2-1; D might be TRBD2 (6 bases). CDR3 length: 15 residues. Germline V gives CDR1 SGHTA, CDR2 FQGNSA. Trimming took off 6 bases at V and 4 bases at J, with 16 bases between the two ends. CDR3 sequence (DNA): TGTGCCAGCAGAAAAATGCGGGAACAGTACAATGAGCAGTTCTTC. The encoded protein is CASRKMREQYNEQFF.

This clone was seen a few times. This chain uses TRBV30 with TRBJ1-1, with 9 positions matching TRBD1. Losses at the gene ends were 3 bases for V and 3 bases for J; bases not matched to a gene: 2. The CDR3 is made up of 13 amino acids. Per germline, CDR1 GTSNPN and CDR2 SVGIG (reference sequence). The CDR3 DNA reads TGTGCCTGGAGGGGACAGGGTGACACTGAAGCTTTCTTT. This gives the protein CAWRGQGDTEAFF.

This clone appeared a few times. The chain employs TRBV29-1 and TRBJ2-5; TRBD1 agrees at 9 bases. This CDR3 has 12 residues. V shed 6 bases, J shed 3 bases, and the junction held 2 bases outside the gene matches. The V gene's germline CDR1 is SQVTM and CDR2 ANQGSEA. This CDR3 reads CSVQGAEETQYF. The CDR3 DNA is TGCAGCGTACAGGGGGCGGAAGAGACCCAGTACTTC.

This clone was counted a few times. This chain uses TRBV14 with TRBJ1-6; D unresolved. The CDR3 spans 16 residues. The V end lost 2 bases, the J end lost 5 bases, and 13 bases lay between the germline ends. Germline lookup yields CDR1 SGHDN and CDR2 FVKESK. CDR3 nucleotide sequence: TGTGCCAGCAGCCAATTGGGAGGGTTGAATAATTCACCCCTCCACTTT. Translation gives CASSQLGGLNNSPLHF.

The DNA for the CDR3 is TGCGCCAGCAGGGCACAGCCGGGGCCATATGGCTACACCTTC. Translating gives CASRAQPGPYGYTF. The chain uses TRBV5-1 and TRBJ1-2, with D perhaps TRBD1 (5 bases). V lost 5 bases to trimming and J lost 5 bases, with 16 bases between them. The CDR3 consists of 14 residues. Germline-derived CDR1 and CDR2 are SGHRS and YFSETQ.

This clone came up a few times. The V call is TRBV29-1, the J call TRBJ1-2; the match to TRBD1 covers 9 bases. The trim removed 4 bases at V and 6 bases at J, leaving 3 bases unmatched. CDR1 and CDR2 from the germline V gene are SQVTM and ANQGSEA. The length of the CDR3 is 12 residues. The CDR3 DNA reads TGCAGCGTTGGACAGGGGGGTAATGGCTACACCTTC. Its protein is CSVGQGGNGYTF.

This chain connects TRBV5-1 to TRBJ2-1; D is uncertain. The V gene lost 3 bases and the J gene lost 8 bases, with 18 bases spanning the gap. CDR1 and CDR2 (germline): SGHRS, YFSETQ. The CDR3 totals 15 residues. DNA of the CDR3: TGCGCCAGCAGCTCAACTACAGTGGCCTCAGATGAGCAGTTCTTC. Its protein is CASSSTTVASDEQFF.